This TCR beta chain was captured by sequencing in a study of blood T cell repertoires in COVID-19. Study summary: Donors in the United States, Italy and Spain gave samples during acute or convalescent COVID-19. PBMCs, B-cell-depleted T cells, or T cells provided the cDNA or gDNA that made up the material.

Germline V gene sequence: CDR1 LGHDT, CDR2 YNNKEL (reference sequence). The trim removed 6 bases at V and 5 bases at J, leaving 5 bases unmatched. The CDR3 totals 14 residues. Authors' analysis steps: Scientists estimated how many nucleated cells there were by amplifying reference gene primers. Repertoires were generated with immunoSEQ multiplex PCR, while TCRdb's copy carries only in-frame clones and drops some. V, J and clone size reflect that table, while D and trimming were determined from the DNA. The sample includes approximately 250,000 clones, more than 75% seen only once; the top ten take about 8.8%.

The source material was peripheral blood. The V gene is TRBV3-1 (or the pseudogene TRBV3-2), the J gene TRBJ2-1; 9 bases agree with TRBD2. This sequence originates from a man between 35 and 55 years old with active or convalescent COVID-19. The CDR3 DNA reads TGTGCCAGCAGTTCGCGGGGGGGCGACAATGAGCAGTTCTTC. Encoded protein: CASSSRGGDNEQFF.